This T cell receptor (beta chain) was identified during a study of blood T cells in healthy people across ages. Regarding the study as a whole: Per million T cells, TCR beta diversity dropped roughly linearly as age increased.

The CDR3 has 16 residues. Germline-derived CDR1 and CDR2 are SGHRS and YFSETQ. A single count supports this clonotype. Its antigen is unknown. A second PCR of 7 to 11 cycles used a sample-barcoded 5' primer and a J-beta primer mix. One entry per CDR3 protein results from TCRdb running MiXCR on the 5' RACE reads. The sample has 590,000 or so distinct CDR3 sequences; around 31% are singletons. Total RNA extracted from each sample amounted to at least 5 micrograms. The rearrangement links TRBV5-1 to TRBJ2-7; possible D gene TRBD1, 6 bases. The J call may be in error: the DNA end matches TRBJ2-5 better. This sequence originates from a woman older than 75 in good health. Source material: blood. The CDR3 loop reads CASSLRPSGAPETQYF. As DNA, the CDR3 is TGCGCCAGCAGCTTGAGGCCCTCAGGGGCCCCAGAGACCCAGTACTTC.